What follows are 10 T cell receptor beta chains derived from one specimen sequenced in a study of CD8 T cells in Susac syndrome. The RNA input was about 0.5 to 1 ug, and it was reverse transcribed with random hexamers. TCRdb independently ran MiXCR on the immunoSEQ multiplex PCR reads; one entry per CDR3 protein. The repertoire has around 230,000 distinct CDR3 sequences, 95% of them found once; the top ten carry 0.085% to 0.095%. Sequencing was performed on CD4+ T cells from PBMCs. These receptors all come from a human donor with multiple sclerosis.

The CDR3 region has the DNA TGTGCCAGCAGAAAGGGACAGGGAAGTCATGGCTACACCTTC. It yields the protein CASRKGQGSHGYTF. The genes are TRBV3-1 and TRBJ1-2, with 9 nucleotides matching TRBD1. CDR1 is LGHDT and CDR2 is YNNKEL in the germline V gene (reference sequence). Trimming cost V 6 bases and J 6 bases; bases outside gene matches: 8. The CDR3 is 14 residues long.

This chain joins TRBV7-6 and TRBJ2-7, with 12 bases matching TRBD2. In germline, CDR1 is SGHVS, CDR2 FNYEAQ. CDR3 length equals 15 residues. The trim removed 10 bases at V and 7 bases at J, leaving 14 bases unmatched. Written as DNA, the CDR3 is TGTGCCACCAGGAGACTAGCGGGGGAGAGGGGGGAGCAGTACTTC. Residues: CATRRLAGERGEQYF.

The chain couples TRBV11-2 to TRBJ2-7; no reliable D call. V was clipped by 1 base and J by 1 base, with 8 bases between them. The CDR3 is 14 amino acids. Germline CDR1 is SGHAT and CDR2 is FQNNGV. Here the CDR3 reads CASSLAQRSYEQYF. The CDR3 coding sequence is TGTGCCAGCAGCTTAGCTCAGCGTTCCTACGAGCAGTACTTC.

The chain joins TRBV29-1 to TRBJ2-7; D possibly corresponds to TRBD2 (5 bases). Germline CDR1 is SQVTM and CDR2 is ANQGSEA. V shed 4 bases and J shed 3 bases, with 7 bases lying between them. The CDR3 is made up of 11 amino acids. The CDR3 loop reads CSVVRGYEQYF. The CDR3 nucleotides read TGCAGCGTTGTCCGGGGCTACGAGCAGTACTTC.

This CDR3 is CASSLKRISTDTQYF. The DNA for the CDR3 is TGTGCCAGCAGCTTAAAACGGATTAGCACAGATACGCAGTATTTT. The chain links TRBV7-8 to TRBJ2-3; no definite D call. Deletions cut 2 bases from V and 0 bases from J, with 9 bases between. There are 15 residues in the CDR3. The germline gives CDR1 SGHVS, CDR2 FQNEAQ.

V gene TRBV12-3 or TRBV12-4 combines with J gene TRBJ2-3; D possibly corresponds to TRBD2 (6 bases). The CDR3 consists of 13 residues. V dropped 1 base and J dropped 6 bases, with 8 bases sitting between them. CDR3 sequence reads: CASSLGEADTQYF. The CDR3 DNA reads as TGTGCCAGCAGTTTAGGGGAGGCGGATACGCAGTATTTT.

CDR3 coding DNA: TGCAGCGCCCGAATCCCCCTAGCGGCGAACACCGGGGAGCTGTTTTTT. This gives the protein CSARIPLAANTGELFF. The chain combines TRBV29-1 with TRBJ2-2; 7 bases are a match to TRBD2. V shed 7 bases, J shed 0 bases, and the junction held 11 bases outside the gene matches. CDR3 size: 16 residues. Germline CDR1 reads SQVTM; CDR2 reads ANQGSEA.

This chain connects TRBV28 to TRBJ2-7; TRBD2 aligns across 8 bases. This CDR3 has 18 residues. Germline V gives CDR1 MDHEN, CDR2 SYDVKM. J lost 0 bases, V lost 4 bases, and 14 bases had no gene match. CDR3 protein: CASSSPGAGVVVSYEQYF. The CDR3 region has the DNA TGTGCCAGCAGTTCCCCGGGAGCGGGGGTTGTTGTCTCCTACGAGCAGTACTTC.

The V call is TRBV30, the J call TRBJ2-2, with D possibly matching TRBD1 (6 bases). This CDR3 contains 13 residues. V was clipped by 3 bases and J by 6 bases, with 11 bases between them. Germline V gene data show CDR1 as GTSNPN and CDR2 as SVGIG (reference sequence). CDR3: CAWRRTVSGELFF. The CDR3 nucleotides are TGTGCCTGGAGAAGGACAGTCTCCGGGGAGCTGTTTTTT. Based on the CDR3 plus reference TRBV30 and TRBJ2-2, the full variable domain is SQTIHQWPATLVQPVGSPLSLECTVEGTSNPNLYWYRQAAGRGLQLLFYSVGIGQISSEVPQNLSASRPQDRQFILSSKKLLLSDSGFYLCAWRRTVSGELFFGEGSRLTVL.

The chain employs TRBV29-1 and TRBJ2-5, with no clear D. The V gene's germline CDR1 is SQVTM and CDR2 ANQGSEA. Trimming pared 4 bases from V and 5 bases from J, leaving 14 bases between. The CDR3 is 13 residues long. As DNA, the CDR3 is TGCAGCGTTGGGCTGATAGTAGGCGAGACCCAGTACTTC. Its protein is CSVGLIVGETQYF. The variable domain in full, completed from reference TRBV29-1 and TRBJ2-5, reads SAVISQKPSRDICQRGTSLTIQCQVDSQVTMMFWYRQQPGQSLTLIATANQGSEATYESGFVIDKFPISRPNLTFSTLTVSNMSPEDSSIYLCSVGLIVGETQYFGPGTRLLVL.